This T cell receptor (beta chain) was sequenced for a study of blood T cell repertoires in COVID-19. Study overall: COVID-19 samples, acute and convalescent, were from the United States, Italy and Spain. The analysed material was cDNA or gDNA that came from T cells, B-cell-depleted T cells, or PBMCs.

The CDR3 extends over 13 amino acids. Germline V CDR1 and CDR2: SNHLY, FYNNEI. The V end lost 4 bases, the J end lost 8 bases, and 12 bases lay between the germline ends. Sequencing was performed with immunoSEQ multiplex PCR; in TCRdb, only in-frame clones are kept and a portion is missing. The table lists a few hundred thousand clones, roughly 77% of them singletons. The sample taken for sequencing was peripheral blood. V and J are TRBV2 and TRBJ1-5; tentatively, D is TRBD1 (6 bases). The origin of this receptor is a human donor with acute or convalescent COVID-19. The donor label of this sample is uncertain. Here the CDR3 reads CASSVGGLKPQHF. CDR3 nucleotides: TGTGCCAGCAGTGTTGGGGGCCTTAAGCCCCAGCATTTT.